The subject of this entry is one T cell receptor (beta chain). These data come from a study of blood T cell repertoires in COVID-19. Across the study: COVID-19 samples from acute and convalescent phases originated in the United States, Italy and Spain. PBMCs, B-cell-depleted T cells, or T cells provided the cDNA or gDNA that made up the material.

Germline CDR1 and CDR2: SGHDT and YYEEEE. This CDR3 is built from 15 residues. The ends lost 2 bases at V and 6 bases at J; junction bases unmatched: 5. Study processing details: Nucleated cell counts were estimated from reference gene primer amplification. This table comes from immunoSEQ multiplex PCR, and its TCRdb copy is limited to in-frame clones, with some not included. The V and J calls and clone size were taken over from that table, and D and trimming were inferred from the DNA. The data contain about 36,000 clones, over 80% of them seen just once; the ten biggest clones take up roughly 14%. The clonotype comes from a human donor in a cohort sampled during active COVID-19. What was sequenced was peripheral blood. The chain combines TRBV5-6 with TRBJ1-5, with 10 positions matching TRBD1. CDR3 coding DNA: TGTGCCAGCAGCTTTCGACAGGGGGCGGGTCAGCCCCAGCATTTT. Translating gives CASSFRQGAGQPQHF.